A selection of T cell receptor beta chains follows, all from one sample in a study of vaccination and CD4 T cells after COVID-19. TCRdb called the PCR reads again in MiXCR, with one record for every CDR3 protein. The sample lists some 24,000 distinct CDR3 sequences, about 42% occurring once. No antigen is known for these receptors. Material: CD4+ T cells from blood, cultured in vitro, obtained about 7 months after SARS-CoV-2 vaccination. These receptors were obtained from a human donor who had recovered from COVID-19. The CDR3 runs from the conserved cysteine through the conserved F or W. The order of the fields is CDR3 length, D gene, V gene, clone size, J gene, CDR3 protein, CDR3 DNA. The D gene is left open where the match is weak. Size tells how often a clone was seen (once, few, many) or the class of an expanded clone, and some rows leave it out.

length: 12
D: -
V: TRBV6-5
size: few
J: TRBJ2-7
CDR3: CASSLLAYEQYF
DNA: TGTGCCAGCAGTTTACTGGCCTACGAGCAGTACTTC

length: 16
D: -
V: TRBV7-3
size: -
J: TRBJ2-1
CDR3: CASSWDAGSSYNEQFF
DNA: TGTGCCAGCAGCTGGGACGCGGGGAGCTCCTACAATGAGCAGTTCTTC

length: 15
D: TRBD1
V: TRBV7-3
size: -
J: TRBJ1-6
CDR3: CASSEGQGSYSPLHF
DNA: TGTGCCAGCAGCGAAGGACAGGGGTCCTATTCACCCCTCCACTTT

length: 14
D: TRBD1
V: TRBV7-9
size: few
J: TRBJ2-3
CDR3: CASSLGQGLDTQYF
DNA: TGTGCCAGCAGCTTAGGACAGGGGCTGGATACGCAGTATTTT

length: 16
D: TRBD2
V: TRBV28
size: -
J: TRBJ2-1
CDR3: CASSAGLAVSYNEQFF
DNA: TGTGCCAGCAGTGCCGGACTAGCAGTATCCTACAATGAGCAGTTCTTC

length: 19
D: TRBD2
V: TRBV20-1
size: -
J: TRBJ2-7
CDR3: CSARPSRARPSGRDYEQYF
DNA: TGCAGTGCTAGACCATCTCGAGCTAGGCCTAGCGGGAGGGACTACGAGCAGTACTTC

length: 12
D: -
V: TRBV7-9
size: -
J: TRBJ2-7
CDR3: CASADTLYEQYF
DNA: TGTGCCAGCGCCGACACCCTCTACGAGCAGTACTTC

length: 15
D: -
V: TRBV5-5
size: -
J: TRBJ2-1
CDR3: CASSLDLAAYNEQFF
DNA: TGTGCCAGCAGCTTGGATTTGGCAGCCTACAATGAGCAGTTCTTC

length: 17
D: -
V: TRBV6-2/TRBV6-3
size: -
J: TRBJ2-7
CDR3: CASSYVVGGRTVYEQYF
DNA: TGTGCCAGCAGTTACGTTGTCGGCGGGCGGACCGTTTACGAGCAGTACTTC

length: 16
D: TRBD2
V: TRBV7-2
size: once
J: TRBJ2-3
CDR3: CASSFLAGGRTDTQYF
DNA: TGTGCCAGCAGCTTTTTAGCGGGAGGTCGCACAGATACGCAGTATTTT

length: 14
D: -
V: TRBV7-2
size: few
J: TRBJ2-7
CDR3: CASSRDFSSYEQYF
DNA: TGTGCCAGCAGTCGGGACTTCAGCTCCTACGAGCAGTACTTC

length: 17
D: TRBD2
V: TRBV25-1
size: -
J: TRBJ2-5
CDR3: CASSQVTGLAGGETQYF
DNA: TGTGCCAGCAGCCAGGTGACTGGACTAGCGGGAGGAGAGACCCAGTACTTC

length: 18
D: -
V: TRBV15
size: once
J: TRBJ2-3
CDR3: CATSSIVWAAIIPDTQYF
DNA: TGTGCCACCAGCTCGATCGTTTGGGCGGCGATTATACCTGATACGCAGTATTTT

length: 18
D: TRBD1
V: TRBV20-1
size: -
J: TRBJ2-6
CDR3: CSARVGDRALPGANVLTF
DNA: TGCAGTGCTAGGGTCGGGGACAGGGCTCTTCCTGGGGCCAACGTCCTGACTTTC

length: 13
D: -
V: TRBV20-1
size: -
J: TRBJ1-2
CDR3: CSARDSTGYGYTF
DNA: TGCAGTGCTAGAGATTCCACGGGCTATGGCTACACCTTC

length: 13
D: -
V: TRBV7-2
size: -
J: TRBJ2-2
CDR3: CASSQRGPGELFF
DNA: TGTGCCAGCAGCCAACGGGGGCCCGGGGAGCTGTTTTTT

length: 17
D: -
V: TRBV20-1
size: -
J: TRBJ2-3
CDR3: CSANRQTGRGDTDTQYF
DNA: TGCAGTGCCAACAGACAGACAGGGCGGGGGGACACAGATACGCAGTATTTT

length: 15
D: TRBD1
V: TRBV14
size: -
J: TRBJ1-2
CDR3: CASSLGQGHHYGYTF
DNA: TGTGCCAGCAGCCTAGGACAGGGTCATCACTATGGCTACACCTTC

length: 15
D: -
V: TRBV7-2
size: few
J: TRBJ2-3
CDR3: CASSPRTRSADTQYF
DNA: TGTGCCAGCAGCCCCAGAACACGTAGCGCAGATACGCAGTATTTT

length: 13
D: -
V: TRBV2
size: -
J: TRBJ1-5
CDR3: CASSVAGDQPQHF
DNA: TGTGCCAGCAGTGTGGCAGGGGACCAGCCCCAGCATTTT

length: 14
D: -
V: TRBV28
size: few
J: TRBJ1-5
CDR3: CASSFPLSNQPQHF
DNA: TGTGCCAGCAGTTTCCCTCTCTCAAATCAGCCCCAGCATTTT

length: 13
D: TRBD1
V: TRBV29-1
size: -
J: TRBJ2-5
CDR3: CSAPGQVGETQYF
DNA: TGCAGCGCGCCGGGACAGGTTGGAGAGACCCAGTACTTC

length: 16
D: -
V: TRBV19
size: few
J: TRBJ1-6
CDR3: CASSITWAGGDSPLHF
DNA: TGTGCCAGTAGTATCACATGGGCAGGAGGCGATTCACCCCTCCACTTT

length: 16
D: -
V: TRBV7-2
size: -
J: TRBJ1-6
CDR3: CASSLGQGSYNSPLHF
DNA: TGTGCCAGCAGCTTAGGTCAGGGATCCTATAATTCACCCCTCCACTTT

length: 19
D: TRBD2
V: TRBV6-1
size: -
J: TRBJ2-3
CDR3: CAISDDQAGLAARTDTQYF
DNA: TGTGCCATCAGTGACGATCAAGCGGGACTAGCGGCACGCACAGATACGCAGTATTTT

length: 15
D: -
V: TRBV5-1
size: -
J: TRBJ1-2
CDR3: CASSPEGVANYGYTF
DNA: TGCGCCAGCAGCCCCGAGGGCGTAGCTAACTATGGCTACACCTTC

length: 13
D: -
V: TRBV29-1
size: -
J: TRBJ1-1
CDR3: CSVVIGRNTEAFF
DNA: TGCAGCGTTGTCATAGGGCGGAACACTGAAGCTTTCTTT

length: 14
D: -
V: TRBV28
size: -
J: TRBJ1-1
CDR3: CASSLIDLNTEAFF
DNA: TGTGCCAGCAGTTTAATAGACCTAAACACTGAAGCTTTCTTT

length: 15
D: TRBD1
V: TRBV5-4
size: -
J: TRBJ1-5
CDR3: CASSLDRGHGQPQHF
DNA: TGTGCCAGCAGCCTTGACAGGGGGCATGGTCAGCCCCAGCATTTT

length: 16
D: TRBD1
V: TRBV5-4
size: -
J: TRBJ2-7
CDR3: CASSPAGTGNLGEQYF
DNA: TGTGCCAGCAGTCCAGCCGGGACAGGGAATTTAGGCGAGCAGTACTTC

length: 13
D: -
V: TRBV20-1
size: -
J: TRBJ1-1
CDR3: CSARRSFGTEAFF
DNA: TGCAGTGCTAGACGGTCGTTTGGCACTGAAGCTTTCTTT

length: 14
D: -
V: TRBV7-9
size: few
J: TRBJ2-5
CDR3: CASSPPGTPETQYF
DNA: TGTGCCAGCAGCCCCCCGGGGACCCCAGAGACCCAGTACTTC

length: 16
D: TRBD2
V: TRBV20-1
size: once
J: TRBJ2-2
CDR3: CSASSPLAGGPGELFF
DNA: TGCAGTGCTAGTTCCCCACTAGCGGGAGGGCCCGGGGAGCTGTTTTTT

length: 14
D: -
V: TRBV28
size: -
J: TRBJ1-5
CDR3: CASSLGGGRQPQHF
DNA: TGTGCCAGCAGTTTAGGGGGGGGGAGGCAGCCCCAGCATTTT

length: 14
D: -
V: TRBV7-8
size: few
J: TRBJ2-7
CDR3: CASSPEGVSYEQYF
DNA: TGTGCCAGCAGCCCGGAAGGGGTCTCCTACGAGCAGTACTTC

length: 13
D: TRBD1
V: TRBV28
size: -
J: TRBJ1-2
CDR3: CASGVGQTYGYTF
DNA: TGTGCCAGCGGGGTGGGACAGACCTATGGCTACACCTTC